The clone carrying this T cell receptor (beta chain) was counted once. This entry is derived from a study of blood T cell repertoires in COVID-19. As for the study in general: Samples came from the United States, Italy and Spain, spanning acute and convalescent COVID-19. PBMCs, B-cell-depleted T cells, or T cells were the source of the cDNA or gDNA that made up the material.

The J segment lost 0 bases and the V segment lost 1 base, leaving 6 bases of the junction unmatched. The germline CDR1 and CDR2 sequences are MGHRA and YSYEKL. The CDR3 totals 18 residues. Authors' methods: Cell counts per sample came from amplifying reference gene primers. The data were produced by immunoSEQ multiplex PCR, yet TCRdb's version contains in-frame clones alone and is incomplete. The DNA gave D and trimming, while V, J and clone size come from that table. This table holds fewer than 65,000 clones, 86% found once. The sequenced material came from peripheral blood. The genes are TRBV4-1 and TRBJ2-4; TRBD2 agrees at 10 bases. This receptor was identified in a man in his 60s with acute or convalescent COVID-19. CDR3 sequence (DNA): TGCGCCAGCAGCCAAGGCAGCGGGAGGGGATTAGCCAAAAACATTCAGTACTTC. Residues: CASSQGSGRGLAKNIQYF.